This section outlines one T cell receptor (beta chain) sequence together with its context. Its specificity is unknown. This sample is part of a study of T cell responses to AZD1222 COVID-19 vaccine. Overall study context: Pooled together were second doses at about 4 or about 12 weeks. Findings and caveats of the study: Clonal diversity was possibly underestimated, and white British individuals and females predominated among donors. Sampled repertoires all dated from after the peak T cell response. Only five to seven AZD1222 recipients were seropositive at baseline.

The V end was cut by 4 bases, the J end by 6 bases, with 13 bases between. The CDR3 loop spans 13 amino acids. CDR1 is SGHAT, CDR2 FQNNGV, per germline. TCRdb's table, derived via immunoSEQ multiplex PCR, lists solely in-frame clones and lacks some. The sample shows 100,000 or so clones, about 89% of them seen only once. This sample comprised peripheral blood, obtained on day 0 of AZD1222 vaccination. The chain recombines TRBV11-2 with TRBJ2-7; no clear D. The source of this sequence is an adult in good health. The CDR3 bases are TGTGCCAGCAGCTCTACTTTAGCAGGCGAGCAGTACTTC. It translates to CASSSTLAGEQYF.